This T cell receptor beta chain originates from a study of blood T cell repertoires in COVID-19. This CDR3 has 15 amino acids. Per the germline V gene, CDR1 is MNHEY and CDR2 is SVGAGI. V shed 8 bases, J shed 4 bases, and the junction held 9 bases outside the gene matches. This clone appeared a single time. Sequenced by immunoSEQ multiplex PCR; TCRdb stores in-frame clones only, minus some. The top ten clones hold around 3.2% of a sample with 110,000 to 150,000 clones, 85% of them seen once. This TCR was recovered from a man aged 50 to 60 with acute or convalescent COVID-19. The sample comprised peripheral blood. V usage is TRBV6-5 and J usage is TRBJ2-2; 8 positions agree with TRBD1. The CDR3 DNA reads as TGTGCCAGCTATCGGGGGACAGGTGGCACCGGGGAGCTGTTTTTT. Its protein is CASYRGTGGTGELFF.